The rows below give T cell receptor beta chains drawn from one sample of a study of a mutant IDH1 vaccine in newly diagnosed glioma. The protocol was immunoSEQ multiplex PCR, while the TCRdb copy is restricted to in-frame clones and leaves out a portion. The sample includes 50,000 to 75,000 clones, 74% of them seen just once. These TCRs are of unknown antigen specificity. This specimen was PBMCs, taken from a glioma patient whose treatment included an IDH1 peptide vaccine. The receptors derive from a man aged 50-60 years with glioma. Both conserved end residues are part of each CDR3. D genes are given only for firm matches. Size is omitted from some rows. Given values are once, few, many or a class for expanded clones.

TGTGCCAGCAGTTACTTCAGGGAAGATTCCTCCTACGAGCAGTACTTC | CASSYFREDSSYEQYF | TRBJ2-7 | - | TRBV6-6 | -
TGTGCCAGTAGTATAGCCGCAGCGGGCGAGCAGTACTTC | CASSIAAAGEQYF | TRBJ2-7 | - | TRBV19 | -
TGTGCCTGGAGTTGGGGGATGGCTGAAGCTTTCTTT | CAWSWGMAEAFF | TRBJ1-1 | - | TRBV30 | once
TGCAGTGTTAGGTGGACTGCAGGGGCTTTCTTT | CSVRWTAGAFF | TRBJ1-1 | - | TRBV20-1 | -
TGCAGCGTGCTCAGGTCCTCTGGGGCCAACGTCCTGACTTTC | CSVLRSSGANVLTF | TRBJ2-6 | - | TRBV29-1 | once
TGTGCCTGGAATCAACGGAGCGACACTGAAGCTTTCTTT | CAWNQRSDTEAFF | TRBJ1-1 | - | TRBV30 | -
TGTGCCAGCAGCCAGGACAGGGGGACTTACACTGAAGCTTTCTTT | CASSQDRGTYTEAFF | TRBJ1-1 | TRBD1 | TRBV5-4 | -
TGTGCCAGCAGTGCCGGGGGAGGTACCTCCTACGAGCAGTACTTC | CASSAGGGTSYEQYF | TRBJ2-7 | - | TRBV27 | -
TGCGCCAGCAGCCAAGATGATAGCAGCCCCCTCGAGCAGTACTTC | CASSQDDSSPLEQYF | TRBJ2-7 | - | TRBV4-1 | -
TGTGCCAGTAGTTTAGGACAGGGAGAACAGCCCCAGCATTTT | CASSLGQGEQPQHF | TRBJ1-5 | TRBD1 | TRBV19 | -
TGTGCCGCCGAAAACACTGAAGCTTTCTTT | CAAENTEAFF | TRBJ1-1 | - | TRBV30 | -
TGCAGTGCTAGCCCCCAAGCCGGCTACACCTTC | CSASPQAGYTF | TRBJ1-2 | - | TRBV20-1 | -
TGTGCCAGCAGTCGACAGGCCTACGATGAAAAACTGTTTTTT | CASSRQAYDEKLFF | TRBJ1-4 | - | TRBV6-5 | -
TGTGCCTGGAGTGTAGCCGGGGACAGGGGGGGAAAACTGTTTTTT | CAWSVAGDRGGKLFF | TRBJ1-4 | TRBD1 | TRBV30 | -
TGTGCCAGCAGCCAAGTCGCCAGTTGGGGCGAAGCTTTCTTT | CASSQVASWGEAFF | TRBJ1-1 | - | TRBV14 | once
TGTGCCAGCAGCGCCGCCGGGACAGGGGGCGTTTACGAGCAGTACTTC | CASSAAGTGGVYEQYF | TRBJ2-7 | TRBD1 | TRBV7-2 | -
TGTGCCAGCAGTTTAGGCGAAAAACTGTTTTTT | CASSLGEKLFF | TRBJ1-4 | - | TRBV28 | once
TGCAGCGTCCGCACCCCCTTCGACAGGGAGAAAAATGAAAAACTGTTTTTT | CSVRTPFDREKNEKLFF | TRBJ1-4 | TRBD1 | TRBV29-1 | -
TGTGCCACCAGCAGAGGATCCGGGGAGCTGTTTTTT | CATSRGSGELFF | TRBJ2-2 | - | TRBV15 | -
TGTGCCAGCAGCTTGATCGGGACAGGCACAGATACGCAGTATTTT | CASSLIGTGTDTQYF | TRBJ2-3 | TRBD1 | TRBV5-6 | -
TGTGCCTGGAGTACCCGAGGACTAGGGATTGATGAGCAGTTCTTC | CAWSTRGLGIDEQFF | TRBJ2-1 | TRBD2 | TRBV30 | -
TGTGCCAGCAGTGCTTTGGGGGGCACTGAAGCTTTCTTT | CASSALGGTEAFF | TRBJ1-1 | - | TRBV25-1 | -
TGTGCCAGCAGTCTCACCCTGGCGGGGTACACCTACGAGCAGTACTTC | CASSLTLAGYTYEQYF | TRBJ2-7 | - | TRBV27 | -
TGTGCCAGCAGGGCTGAATGGGAACCTGAAGCTTTCTTT | CASRAEWEPEAFF | TRBJ1-1 | - | TRBV7-3 | -
TGTGCCAGCACGGGACAGTCATCCTACAATGAGCAGTTCTTC | CASTGQSSYNEQFF | TRBJ2-1 | TRBD1 | TRBV6-5 | once
TGCGCCAGCTCGGACAGGGGAGGAGCCGGGGAGCTGTTTTTT | CASSDRGGAGELFF | TRBJ2-2 | TRBD1 | TRBV5-1 | -
TGTGCCAGCAGCCAAGAAAGGGGACGGGAGACCCAGTACTTC | CASSQERGRETQYF | TRBJ2-5 | - | TRBV14 | -
TGTGCCAGCAGTGTGGGACAGGGCCCCTACGAGCAGTACTTC | CASSVGQGPYEQYF | TRBJ2-7 | TRBD1 | TRBV27 | -
TGTGCCAGCAGCCTTCAAGGACAGAACAATGAGCAGTTCTTC | CASSLQGQNNEQFF | TRBJ2-1 | - | TRBV9 | -
TGTGCCAGCAGCGGACAGGGGCTGACTGAAGCTTTCTTT | CASSGQGLTEAFF | TRBJ1-1 | TRBD1 | TRBV9 | medium-sized